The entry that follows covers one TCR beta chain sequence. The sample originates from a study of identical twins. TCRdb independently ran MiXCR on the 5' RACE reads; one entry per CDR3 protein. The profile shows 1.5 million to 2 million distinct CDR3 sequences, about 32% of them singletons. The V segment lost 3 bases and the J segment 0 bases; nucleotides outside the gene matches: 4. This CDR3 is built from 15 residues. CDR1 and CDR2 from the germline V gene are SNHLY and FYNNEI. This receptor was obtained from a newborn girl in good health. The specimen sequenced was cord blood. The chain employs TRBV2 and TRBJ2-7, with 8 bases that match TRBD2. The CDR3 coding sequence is TGTGCCAGCAGTGAGGGACTAGACAGCTCCTACGAGCAGTACTTC. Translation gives CASSEGLDSSYEQYF.